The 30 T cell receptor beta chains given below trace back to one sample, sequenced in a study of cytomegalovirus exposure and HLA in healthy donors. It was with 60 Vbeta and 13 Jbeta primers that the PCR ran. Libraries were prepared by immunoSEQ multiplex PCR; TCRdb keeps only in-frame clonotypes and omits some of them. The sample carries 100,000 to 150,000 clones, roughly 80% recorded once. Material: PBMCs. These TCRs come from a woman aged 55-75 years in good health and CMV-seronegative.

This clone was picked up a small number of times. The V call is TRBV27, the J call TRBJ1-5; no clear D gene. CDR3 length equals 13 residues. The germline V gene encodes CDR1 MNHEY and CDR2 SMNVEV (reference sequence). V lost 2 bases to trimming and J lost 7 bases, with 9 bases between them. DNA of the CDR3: TGTGCCAGCAGTTTAGGGCCAGACCAGCCCCAGCATTTT. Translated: CASSLGPDQPQHF.

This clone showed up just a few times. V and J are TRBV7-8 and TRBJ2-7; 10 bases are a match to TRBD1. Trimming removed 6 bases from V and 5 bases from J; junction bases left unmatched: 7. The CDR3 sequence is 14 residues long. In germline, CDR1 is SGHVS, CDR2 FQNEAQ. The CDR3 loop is CASSQYGTGDEQYF. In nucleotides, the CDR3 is TGTGCCAGCAGTCAGTACGGGACAGGGGACGAGCAGTACTTC.

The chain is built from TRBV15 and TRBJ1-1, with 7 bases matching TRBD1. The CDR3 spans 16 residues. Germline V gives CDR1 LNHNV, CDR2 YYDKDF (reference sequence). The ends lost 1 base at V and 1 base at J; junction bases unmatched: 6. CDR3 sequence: CATSRGDRDGNTEAFF. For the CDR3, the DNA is TGTGCCACCAGCAGAGGAGACAGGGACGGGAACACTGAAGCTTTCTTT.

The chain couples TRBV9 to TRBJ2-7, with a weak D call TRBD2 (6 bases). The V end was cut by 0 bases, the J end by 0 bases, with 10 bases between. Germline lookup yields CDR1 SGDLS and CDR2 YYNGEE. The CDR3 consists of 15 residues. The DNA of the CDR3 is TGTGCCAGCAGCGTAGACGCGGGAAACTCCTACGAGCAGTACTTC. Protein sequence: CASSVDAGNSYEQYF.

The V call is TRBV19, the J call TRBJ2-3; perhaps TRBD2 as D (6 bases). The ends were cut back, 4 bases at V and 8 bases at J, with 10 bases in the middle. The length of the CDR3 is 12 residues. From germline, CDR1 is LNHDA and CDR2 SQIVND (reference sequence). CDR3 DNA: TGTGCCAGTAGTACGGGAGAAGGTACGCAGTATTTT. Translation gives CASSTGEGTQYF. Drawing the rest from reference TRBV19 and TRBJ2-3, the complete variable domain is DGGITQSPKYLFRKEGQNVTLSCEQNLNHDAMYWYRQDPGQGLRLIYYSQIVNDFQKGDIAEGYSVSREKKESFPLTVTSAQKNPTAFYLCASSTGEGTQYFGPGTRLTVL.

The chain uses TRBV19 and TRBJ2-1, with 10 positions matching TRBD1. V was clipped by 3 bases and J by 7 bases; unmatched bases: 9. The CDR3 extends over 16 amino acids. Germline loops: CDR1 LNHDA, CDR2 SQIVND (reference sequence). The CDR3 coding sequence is TGTGCCAGTAGTATTTCCGGGACAGGGGTTTGGAATGAGCAGTTCTTC. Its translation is CASSISGTGVWNEQFF.

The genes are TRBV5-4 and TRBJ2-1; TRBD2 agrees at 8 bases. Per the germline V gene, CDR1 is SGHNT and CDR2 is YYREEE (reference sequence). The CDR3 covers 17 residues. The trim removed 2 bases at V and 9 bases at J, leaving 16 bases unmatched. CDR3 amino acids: CASSFPSGRGGGSEQFF. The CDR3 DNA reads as TGTGCCAGCAGCTTTCCTAGCGGGCGTGGGGGAGGGAGTGAGCAGTTCTTC.

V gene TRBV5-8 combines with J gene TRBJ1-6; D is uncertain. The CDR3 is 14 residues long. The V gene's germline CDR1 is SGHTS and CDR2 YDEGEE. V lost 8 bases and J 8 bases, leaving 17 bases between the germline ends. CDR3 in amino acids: CASYGFSRDSPLHF. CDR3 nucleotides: TGTGCCAGTTACGGTTTCTCCCGGGATTCACCCCTCCACTTT.

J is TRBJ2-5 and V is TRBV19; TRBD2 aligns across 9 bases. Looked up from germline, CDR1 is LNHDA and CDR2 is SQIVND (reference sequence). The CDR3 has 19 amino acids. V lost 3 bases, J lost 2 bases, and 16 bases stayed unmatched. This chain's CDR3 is CASSIGLGRPSGAQETQYF. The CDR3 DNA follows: TGTGCCAGTAGTATCGGCCTCGGACGGCCTAGCGGGGCACAAGAGACCCAGTACTTC. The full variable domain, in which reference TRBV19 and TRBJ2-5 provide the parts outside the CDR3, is DGGITQSPKYLFRKEGQNVTLSCEQNLNHDAMYWYRQDPGQGLRLIYYSQIVNDFQKGDIAEGYSVSREKKESFPLTVTSAQKNPTAFYLCASSIGLGRPSGAQETQYFGPGTRLLVL.

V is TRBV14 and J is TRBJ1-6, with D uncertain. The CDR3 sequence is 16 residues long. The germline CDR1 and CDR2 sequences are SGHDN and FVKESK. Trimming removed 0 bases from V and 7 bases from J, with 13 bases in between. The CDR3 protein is CASSQDLSHNNSPLHF. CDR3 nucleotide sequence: TGTGCCAGCAGCCAAGATCTAAGCCATAACAATTCACCCCTCCACTTT.

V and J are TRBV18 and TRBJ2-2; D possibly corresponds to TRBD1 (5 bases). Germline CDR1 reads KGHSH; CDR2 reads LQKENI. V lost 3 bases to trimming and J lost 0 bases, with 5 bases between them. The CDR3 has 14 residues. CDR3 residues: CASSPTANTGELFF. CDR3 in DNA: TGTGCCAGCTCACCGACAGCGAACACCGGGGAGCTGTTTTTT.

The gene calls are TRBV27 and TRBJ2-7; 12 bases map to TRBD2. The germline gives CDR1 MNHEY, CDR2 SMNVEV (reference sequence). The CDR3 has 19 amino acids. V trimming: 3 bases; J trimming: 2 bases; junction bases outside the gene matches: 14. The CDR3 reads CASSFSRHPLAGGPYEQYF. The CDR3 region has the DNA TGTGCCAGCAGTTTTTCGAGACATCCACTAGCGGGAGGTCCCTACGAGCAGTACTTC.

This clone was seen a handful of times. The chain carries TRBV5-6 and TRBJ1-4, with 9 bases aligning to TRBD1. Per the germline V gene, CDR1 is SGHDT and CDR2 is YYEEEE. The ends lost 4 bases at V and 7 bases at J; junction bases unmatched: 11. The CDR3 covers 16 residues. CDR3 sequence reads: CASSASTGGRGEKLFF. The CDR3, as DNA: TGTGCCAGCAGCGCAAGTACAGGGGGCCGGGGTGAAAAACTGTTTTTT.

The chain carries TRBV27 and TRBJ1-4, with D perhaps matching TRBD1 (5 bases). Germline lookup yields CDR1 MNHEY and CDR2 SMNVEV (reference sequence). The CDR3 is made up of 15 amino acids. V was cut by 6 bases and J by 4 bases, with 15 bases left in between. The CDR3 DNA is TGTGCCAGCAGGCCGGGGGGGAGGCGTAATGAAAAACTGTTTTTT. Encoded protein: CASRPGGRRNEKLFF.

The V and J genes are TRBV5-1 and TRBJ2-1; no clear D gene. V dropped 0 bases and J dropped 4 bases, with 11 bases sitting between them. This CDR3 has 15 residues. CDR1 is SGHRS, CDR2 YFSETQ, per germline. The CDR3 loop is CASSLGLMRYNEQFF. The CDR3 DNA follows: TGCGCCAGCAGCTTGGGTTTGATGCGATACAATGAGCAGTTCTTC.

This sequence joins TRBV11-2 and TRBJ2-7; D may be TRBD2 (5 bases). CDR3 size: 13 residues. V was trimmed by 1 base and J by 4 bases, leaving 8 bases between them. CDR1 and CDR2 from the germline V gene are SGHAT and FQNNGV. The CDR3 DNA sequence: TGTGCCAGCAGCTTAGGACTACGATACGAGCAGTACTTC. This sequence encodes CASSLGLRYEQYF.

The CDR3, as DNA: TGTGCCAGTAGTCCCCTCGGGACAGGGTACTATGGCTACACCTTC. The encoded protein is CASSPLGTGYYGYTF. The chain links TRBV19 to TRBJ1-2; 9 bases are a match to TRBD1. The V and J ends lost 5 bases and 3 bases, in that order; junction bases with no gene match: 7. The CDR3 runs to 15 residues. Per germline, CDR1 LNHDA and CDR2 SQIVND (reference sequence).

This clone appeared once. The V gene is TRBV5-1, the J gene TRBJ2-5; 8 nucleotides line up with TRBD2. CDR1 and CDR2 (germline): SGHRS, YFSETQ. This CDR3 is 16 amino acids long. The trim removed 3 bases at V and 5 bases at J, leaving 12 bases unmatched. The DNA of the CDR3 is TGCGCCAGCAGCTCCGGGGGGGCGGGGGCGCGCGAGACCCAGTACTTC. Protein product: CASSSGGAGARETQYF.

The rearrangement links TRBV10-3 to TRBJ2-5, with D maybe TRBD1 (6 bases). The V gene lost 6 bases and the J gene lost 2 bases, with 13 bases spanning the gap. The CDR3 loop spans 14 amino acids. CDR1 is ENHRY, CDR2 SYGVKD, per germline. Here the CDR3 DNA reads TGTGCCATCAGGGCCGCAGGGGATCAAGAGACCCAGTACTTC. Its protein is CAIRAAGDQETQYF.

The CDR3 region is CASRVGTGSYEQYF. The CDR3 DNA reads as TGTGCCAGCAGAGTCGGGACAGGCTCCTACGAGCAGTACTTC. V is TRBV6-1 and J is TRBJ2-5, with 8 positions matching TRBD1. The assigned J gene may be wrong: the sequence end matches TRBJ2-7 better. This CDR3 contains 14 residues. Germline assignment: CDR1 MNHNS and CDR2 SASEGT.

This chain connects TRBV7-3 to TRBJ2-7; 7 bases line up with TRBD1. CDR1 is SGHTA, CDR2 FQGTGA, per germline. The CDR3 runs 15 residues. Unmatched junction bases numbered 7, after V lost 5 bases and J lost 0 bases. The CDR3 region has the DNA TGTGCCAGCAGCCCTCAGACAGGGAGCTCCTACGAGCAGTACTTC. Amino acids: CASSPQTGSSYEQYF. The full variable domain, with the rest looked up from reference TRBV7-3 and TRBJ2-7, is GAGVSQTPSNKVTEKGKYVELRCDPISGHTALYWYRQSLGQGPEFLIYFQGTGAADDSGLPNDRFFAVRPEGSVSTLKIQRTERGDSAVYLCASSPQTGSSYEQYFGPGTRLTVT.

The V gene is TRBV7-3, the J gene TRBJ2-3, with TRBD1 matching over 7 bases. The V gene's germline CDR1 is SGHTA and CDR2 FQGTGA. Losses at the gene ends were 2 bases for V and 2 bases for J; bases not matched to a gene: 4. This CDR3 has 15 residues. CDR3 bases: TGTGCCAGCAGCTTACGACAGGGCCACACAGATACGCAGTATTTT. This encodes CASSLRQGHTDTQYF.

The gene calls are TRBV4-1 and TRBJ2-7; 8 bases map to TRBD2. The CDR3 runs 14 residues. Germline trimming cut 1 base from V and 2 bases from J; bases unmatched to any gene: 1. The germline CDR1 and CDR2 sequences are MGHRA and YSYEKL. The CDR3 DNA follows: TGCGCCAGCAGCCAAGCGGGGGGGGCCTACGAGCAGTACTTC. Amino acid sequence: CASSQAGGAYEQYF.

The CDR3 DNA reads as TGTGCCAGCAGCCTGAGGTCCGCCTATGGCTACACCTTC. Translation gives CASSLRSAYGYTF. The chain has TRBV5-6 and TRBJ1-2, with no clear D. Germline-derived CDR1 and CDR2 are SGHDT and YYEEEE. The CDR3 extends over 13 amino acids. Between the trimmed V and J ends, which lost 4 bases and 4 bases, there was a span of 11 bases. The variable domain in full, completed from reference TRBV5-6 and TRBJ1-2, reads DAGVTQSPTHLIKTRGQQVTLRCSPKSGHDTVSWYQQALGQGPQFIFQYYEEEERQRGNFPDRFSGHQFPNYSSELNVNALLLGDSALYLCASSLRSAYGYTFGSGTRLTVV.

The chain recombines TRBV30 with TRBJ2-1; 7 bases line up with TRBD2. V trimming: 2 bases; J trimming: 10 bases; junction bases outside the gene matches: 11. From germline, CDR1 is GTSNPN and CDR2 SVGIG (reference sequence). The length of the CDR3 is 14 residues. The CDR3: CAWSPGLRLVEQFF. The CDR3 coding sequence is TGTGCCTGGAGTCCGGGACTACGCTTGGTAGAGCAGTTCTTC.

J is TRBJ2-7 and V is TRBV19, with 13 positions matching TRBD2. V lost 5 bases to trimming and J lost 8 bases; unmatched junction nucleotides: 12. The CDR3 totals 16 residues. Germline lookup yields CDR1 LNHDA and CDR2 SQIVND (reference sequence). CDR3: CASSQGLAGPPGQQYF. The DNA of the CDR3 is TGTGCCAGTAGTCAGGGACTAGCGGGACCGCCGGGGCAGCAGTACTTC. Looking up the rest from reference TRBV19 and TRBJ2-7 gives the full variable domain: DGGITQSPKYLFRKEGQNVTLSCEQNLNHDAMYWYRQDPGQGLRLIYYSQIVNDFQKGDIAEGYSVSREKKESFPLTVTSAQKNPTAFYLCASSQGLAGPPGQQYFGPGTRLTVT.

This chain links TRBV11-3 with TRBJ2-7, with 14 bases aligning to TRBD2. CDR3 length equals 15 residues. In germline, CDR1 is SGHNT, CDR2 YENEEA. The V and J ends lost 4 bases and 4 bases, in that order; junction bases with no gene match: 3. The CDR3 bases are TGTGCCAGCAGCTCCGGGACTAGCGGGGGATACGAGCAGTACTTC. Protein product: CASSSGTSGGYEQYF.

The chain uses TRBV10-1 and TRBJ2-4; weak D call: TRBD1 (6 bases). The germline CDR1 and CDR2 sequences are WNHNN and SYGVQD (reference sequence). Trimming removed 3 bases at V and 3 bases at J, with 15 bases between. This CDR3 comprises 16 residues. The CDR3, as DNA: TGCGCCAGCAGTGATGCACAGGGTCGGGGCAAAAACATTCAGTACTTC. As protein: CASSDAQGRGKNIQYF.

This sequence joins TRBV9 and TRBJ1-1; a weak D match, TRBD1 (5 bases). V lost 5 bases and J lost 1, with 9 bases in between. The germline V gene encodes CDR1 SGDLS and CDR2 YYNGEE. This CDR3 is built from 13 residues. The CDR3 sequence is CASSGASNTEAFF. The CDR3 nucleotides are TGTGCCAGCAGTGGGGCATCGAACACTGAAGCTTTCTTT.

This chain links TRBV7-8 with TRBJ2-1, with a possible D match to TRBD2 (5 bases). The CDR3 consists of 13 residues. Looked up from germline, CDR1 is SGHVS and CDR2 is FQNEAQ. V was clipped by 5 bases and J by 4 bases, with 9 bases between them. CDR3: CASSISGYNEQFF. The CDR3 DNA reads TGTGCCAGCAGCATCTCGGGGTACAATGAGCAGTTCTTC.